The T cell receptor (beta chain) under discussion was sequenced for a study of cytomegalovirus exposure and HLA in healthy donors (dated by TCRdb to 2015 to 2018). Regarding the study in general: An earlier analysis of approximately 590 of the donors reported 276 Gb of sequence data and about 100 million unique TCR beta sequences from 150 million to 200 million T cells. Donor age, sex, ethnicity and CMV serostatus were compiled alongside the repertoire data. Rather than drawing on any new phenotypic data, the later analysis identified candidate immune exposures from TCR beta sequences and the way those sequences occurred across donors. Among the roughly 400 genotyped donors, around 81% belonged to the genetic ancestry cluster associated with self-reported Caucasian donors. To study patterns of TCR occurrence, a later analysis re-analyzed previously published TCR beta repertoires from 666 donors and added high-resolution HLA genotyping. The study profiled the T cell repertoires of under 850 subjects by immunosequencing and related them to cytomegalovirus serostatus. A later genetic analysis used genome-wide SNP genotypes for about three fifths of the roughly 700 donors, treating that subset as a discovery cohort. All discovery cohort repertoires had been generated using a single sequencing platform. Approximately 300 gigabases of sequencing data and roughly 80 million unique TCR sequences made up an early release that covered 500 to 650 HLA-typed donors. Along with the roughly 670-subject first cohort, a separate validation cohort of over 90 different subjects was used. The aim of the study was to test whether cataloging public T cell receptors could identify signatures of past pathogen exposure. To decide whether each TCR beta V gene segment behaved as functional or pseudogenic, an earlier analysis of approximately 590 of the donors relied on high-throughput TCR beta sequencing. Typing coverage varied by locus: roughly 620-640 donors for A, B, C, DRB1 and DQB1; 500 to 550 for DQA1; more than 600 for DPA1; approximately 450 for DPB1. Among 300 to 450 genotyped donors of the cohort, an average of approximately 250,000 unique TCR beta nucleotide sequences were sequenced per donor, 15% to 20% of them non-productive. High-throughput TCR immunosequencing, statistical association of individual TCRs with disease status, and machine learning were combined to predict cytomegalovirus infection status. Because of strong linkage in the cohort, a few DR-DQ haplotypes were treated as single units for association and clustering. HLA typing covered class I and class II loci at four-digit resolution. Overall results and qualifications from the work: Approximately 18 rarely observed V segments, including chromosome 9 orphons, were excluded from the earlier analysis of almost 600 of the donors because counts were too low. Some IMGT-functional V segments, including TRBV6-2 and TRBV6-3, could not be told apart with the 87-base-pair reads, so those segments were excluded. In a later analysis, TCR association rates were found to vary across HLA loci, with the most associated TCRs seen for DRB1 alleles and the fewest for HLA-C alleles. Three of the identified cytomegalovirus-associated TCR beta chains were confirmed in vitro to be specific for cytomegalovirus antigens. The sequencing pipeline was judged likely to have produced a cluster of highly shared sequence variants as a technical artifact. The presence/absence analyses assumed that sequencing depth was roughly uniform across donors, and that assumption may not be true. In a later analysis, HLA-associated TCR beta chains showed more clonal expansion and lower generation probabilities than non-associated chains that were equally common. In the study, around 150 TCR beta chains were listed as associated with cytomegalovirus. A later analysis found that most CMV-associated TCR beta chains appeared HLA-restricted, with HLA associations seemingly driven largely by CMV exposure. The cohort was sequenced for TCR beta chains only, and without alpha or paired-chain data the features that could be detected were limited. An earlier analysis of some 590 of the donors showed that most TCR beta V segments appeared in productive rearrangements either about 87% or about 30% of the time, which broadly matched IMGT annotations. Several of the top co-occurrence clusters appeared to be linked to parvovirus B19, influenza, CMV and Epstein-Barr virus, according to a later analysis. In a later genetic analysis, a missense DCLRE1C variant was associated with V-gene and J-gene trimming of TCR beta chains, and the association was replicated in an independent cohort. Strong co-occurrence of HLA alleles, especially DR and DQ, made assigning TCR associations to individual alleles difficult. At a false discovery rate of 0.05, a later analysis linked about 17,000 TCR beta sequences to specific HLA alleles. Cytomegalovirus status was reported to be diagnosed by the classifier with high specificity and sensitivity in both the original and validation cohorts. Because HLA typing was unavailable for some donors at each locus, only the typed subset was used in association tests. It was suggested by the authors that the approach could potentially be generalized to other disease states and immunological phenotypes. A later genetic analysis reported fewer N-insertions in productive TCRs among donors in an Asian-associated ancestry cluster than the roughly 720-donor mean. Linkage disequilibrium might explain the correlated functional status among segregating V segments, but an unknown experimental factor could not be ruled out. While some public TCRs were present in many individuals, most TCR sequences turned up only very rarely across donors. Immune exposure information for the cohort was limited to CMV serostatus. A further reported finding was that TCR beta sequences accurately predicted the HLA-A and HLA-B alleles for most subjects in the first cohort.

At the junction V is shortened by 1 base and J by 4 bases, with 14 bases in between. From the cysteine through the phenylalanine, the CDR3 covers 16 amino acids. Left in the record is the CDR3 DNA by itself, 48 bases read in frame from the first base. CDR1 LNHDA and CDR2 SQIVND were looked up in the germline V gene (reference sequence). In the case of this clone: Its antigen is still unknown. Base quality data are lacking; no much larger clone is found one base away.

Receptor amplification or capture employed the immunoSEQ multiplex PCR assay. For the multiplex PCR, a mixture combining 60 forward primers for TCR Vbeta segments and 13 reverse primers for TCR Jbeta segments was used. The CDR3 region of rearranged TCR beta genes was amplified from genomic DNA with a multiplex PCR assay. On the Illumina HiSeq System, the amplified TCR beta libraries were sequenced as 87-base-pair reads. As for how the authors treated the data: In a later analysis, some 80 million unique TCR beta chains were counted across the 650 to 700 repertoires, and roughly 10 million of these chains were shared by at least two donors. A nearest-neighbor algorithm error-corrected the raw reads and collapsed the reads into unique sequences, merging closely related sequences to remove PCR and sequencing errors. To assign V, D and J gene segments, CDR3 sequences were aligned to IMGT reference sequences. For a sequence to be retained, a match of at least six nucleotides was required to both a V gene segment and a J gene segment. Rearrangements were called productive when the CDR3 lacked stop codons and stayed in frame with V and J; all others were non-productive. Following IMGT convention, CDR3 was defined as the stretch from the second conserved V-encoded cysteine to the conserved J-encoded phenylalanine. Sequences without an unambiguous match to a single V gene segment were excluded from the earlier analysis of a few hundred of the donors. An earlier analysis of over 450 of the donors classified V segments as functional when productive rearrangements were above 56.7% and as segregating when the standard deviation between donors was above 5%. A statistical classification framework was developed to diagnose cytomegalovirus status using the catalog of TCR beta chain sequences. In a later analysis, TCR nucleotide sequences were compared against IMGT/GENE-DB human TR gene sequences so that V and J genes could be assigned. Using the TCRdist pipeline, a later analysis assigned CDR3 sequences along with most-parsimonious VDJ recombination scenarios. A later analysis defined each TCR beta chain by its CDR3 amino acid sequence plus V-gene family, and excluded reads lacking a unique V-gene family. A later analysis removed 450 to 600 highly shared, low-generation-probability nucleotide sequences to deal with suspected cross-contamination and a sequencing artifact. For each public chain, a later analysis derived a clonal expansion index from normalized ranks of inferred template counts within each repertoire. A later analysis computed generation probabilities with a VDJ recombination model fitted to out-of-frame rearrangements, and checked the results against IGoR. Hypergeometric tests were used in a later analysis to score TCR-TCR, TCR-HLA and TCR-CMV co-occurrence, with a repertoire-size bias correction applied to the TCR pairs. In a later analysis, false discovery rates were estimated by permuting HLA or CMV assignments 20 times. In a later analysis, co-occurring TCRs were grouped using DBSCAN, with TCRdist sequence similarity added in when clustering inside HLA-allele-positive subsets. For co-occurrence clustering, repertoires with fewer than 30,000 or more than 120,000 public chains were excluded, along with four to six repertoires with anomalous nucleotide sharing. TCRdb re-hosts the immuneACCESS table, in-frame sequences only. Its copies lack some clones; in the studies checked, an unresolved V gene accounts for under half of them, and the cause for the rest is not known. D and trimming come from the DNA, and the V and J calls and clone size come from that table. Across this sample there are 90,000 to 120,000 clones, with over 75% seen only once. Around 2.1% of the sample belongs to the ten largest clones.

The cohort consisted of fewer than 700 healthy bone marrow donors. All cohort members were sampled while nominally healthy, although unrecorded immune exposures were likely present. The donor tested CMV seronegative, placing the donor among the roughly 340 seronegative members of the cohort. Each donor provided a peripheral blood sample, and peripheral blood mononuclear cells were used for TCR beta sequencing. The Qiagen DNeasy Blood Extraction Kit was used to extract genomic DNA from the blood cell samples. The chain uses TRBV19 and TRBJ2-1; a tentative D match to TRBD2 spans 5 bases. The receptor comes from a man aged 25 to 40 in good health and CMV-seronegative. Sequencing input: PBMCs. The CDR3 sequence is CASSIAEGIDYNEQFF. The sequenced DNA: TGTGCCAGTAGTATAGCTGAGGGTATCGATTACAATGAGCAGTTCTTC.